This T cell receptor beta chain derives from a study of blood T cell repertoires in COVID-19. Study at large: Acute and convalescent COVID-19 specimens originated in the United States, Italy and Spain. Sample material is recorded as cDNA or gDNA derived from T cells, B-cell-depleted T cells, or PBMCs.

Methods used by the authors: Estimated nucleated cell counts came from reference gene primer amplification. Using immunoSEQ multiplex PCR, the repertoire was profiled, and TCRdb retains in-frame clones only, with some absent. The D gene and trimming were derived from the DNA, and the V and J assignments and clone size from that table. The sample lists approximately 260,000 clones; about 81% were seen once. Trimming at V came to 5 bases and at J to 3 bases, leaving 7 bases not matched to a gene. The CDR3 spans 16 residues. The germline V gene encodes CDR1 KGHDR and CDR2 SFDVKD. This sequence joins TRBV24-1 and TRBJ2-4, with 9 nucleotides matching TRBD2. The clonotype originates from a man in his thirties or forties with acute COVID-19. Sequencing input: PBMCs or T cells enriched from blood (not recorded which). CDR3 nucleotide sequence: TGTGCCACCAGTGCTGCGGGAGGGCCCCACAAAAACATTCAGTACTTC. This gives the protein CATSAAGGPHKNIQYF.